Listed below are T cell receptor beta chains from one sample, sequenced in a study of T-cell reconstitution after alpha-beta-depleted transplantation in children. TCRdb processed the PCR reads anew with MiXCR; each CDR3 protein has one entry. This sample carries under 140,000 distinct CDR3 sequences, about 9.3% of them seen once, and the ten largest clones take 8%. Source: PBMCs from the stem cell graft donor, taken from the stem cell graft. The receptors shown here come from a human donor who donated a stem cell graft to a child with acute lymphoblastic leukemia. Each CDR3 is given with its conserved first and last residue. D genes are given only for firm matches. Clone size is given for some rows only: seen once, a few or many times, or a class if the clone is expanded.

>TRBV5-1|TRBD2|TRBJ2-7|many
TGCGCCAGCAGCTCTAGTGCGGGCGGGGGGCATTCCTCCTACGAGCAGTACTTC
CASSSSAGGGHSSYEQYF
>TRBV7-8|TRBD2|TRBJ2-2|many
TGTGCCAGCAGCTTAGGGGCCTCACTAGCGCCCGGGGAGCTGTTTTTT
CASSLGASLAPGELFF
>TRBV7-2|NA|TRBJ2-5|many
TGTGCCAGCAGCCCGGATCGGGGGCGGCAAGAGACCCAGTACTTC
CASSPDRGRQETQYF
>TRBV5-4|TRBD2|TRBJ2-7|many
TGTGCCAGCAGCTCCTCAGCGGGAGGAACCTACGAGCAGTACTTC
CASSSSAGGTYEQYF
>TRBV12-3/TRBV12-4|NA|TRBJ1-5|many
TGTGCCAGCAGACACGACAGGTGGCGTACCAATAGCAATCAGCCCCAGCATTTT
CASRHDRWRTNSNQPQHF
>TRBV11-2|TRBD2|TRBJ2-1|many
TGTGCCAGCAGCCCCGGGGTAGCGGGAGGGCCAGACAGCAATGAGCAGTTCTTC
CASSPGVAGGPDSNEQFF
>TRBV20-1|TRBD1|TRBJ1-5|many
TGCAGTGCTAGAGATACGCAGGGGGCAAGAAGGCAGCCCCAGCATTTT
CSARDTQGARRQPQHF
>TRBV4-3|TRBD2|TRBJ2-5|many
TGCGCCAGCAGCCAAGAGGAGTTCCCGGGAGGTGGCGAGACCCAGTACTTC
CASSQEEFPGGGETQYF
>TRBV5-1|NA|TRBJ2-7|many
TGCGCCAGCAGCTTAGCCGGAAAGACTACGTATCTGGAGCAGTACTTC
CASSLAGKTTYLEQYF
>TRBV7-2|TRBD2|TRBJ2-3|many
TGTGCCAGCAGCTCCTTAGCGGGGTTCACAGATACGCAGTATTTT
CASSSLAGFTDTQYF
>TRBV7-8|NA|TRBJ1-2|many
TGTGCCAGCAGCTTAGTCGAGGAGGTGGACTATGGCTACACCTTC
CASSLVEEVDYGYTF
>TRBV5-6|TRBD1|TRBJ1-6|NA
TGTGCCAGCAGCTCTTTACAGGGGAGCTCCTATAATTCACCCCTCCACTTT
CASSSLQGSSYNSPLHF
>TRBV18|NA|TRBJ2-5|once
TGTGCCAGCTCACTGGGTACAGGGATAGCGGGCCCGATGCGGACCCAGTACTTC
CASSLGTGIAGPMRTQYF
>TRBV7-9|TRBD1|TRBJ2-7|many
TGTGCCAGCAGCTCTAGGACAGGGGACTACGAGCAGTACTTC
CASSSRTGDYEQYF
>TRBV24-1|NA|TRBJ2-3|many
TGTGCCACCAGTGATCCGGGACCCCGGGCAGATACGCAGTATTTT
CATSDPGPRADTQYF
>TRBV25-1|NA|TRBJ1-3|many
TGTGCCAGCAGAGAAACCCCCCGGGCGGAATCCCTCTCTGGAAACACCATATATTTT
CASRETPRAESLSGNTIYF
>TRBV20-1|NA|TRBJ2-7|many
TGCAGTGCTCAATTACCGGGGTACCGGCAGTACTTC
CSAQLPGYRQYF
>TRBV5-1|TRBD2|TRBJ2-5|many
TGCGCCAGCAGCTCCTCCGGGACTAGCGGGACGGAGACCCAGTACTTC
CASSSSGTSGTETQYF
>TRBV7-8|NA|TRBJ1-5|many
TGTGCCAGCAGTCCAACGGGGAGGGGTTCATCCCAGTATCAGCCCCAGCATTTT
CASSPTGRGSSQYQPQHF
>TRBV28|NA|TRBJ2-7|many
TGTGCCAGCAGTTTACGTGGGAACTACGAGCAGTACTTC
CASSLRGNYEQYF
>TRBV20-1|NA|TRBJ2-5|many
TGCAGTGCTAGAGATTGGGGGGCGGGTGAGACCCAGTACTTC
CSARDWGAGETQYF
>TRBV5-1|TRBD1|TRBJ2-4|many
TGCGCCAGCAGCTTGGGGACAGGGGAGGACATTCAGTACTTC
CASSLGTGEDIQYF
>TRBV20-1|TRBD1|TRBJ1-6|many
TGCAGTGCTTTTCCGGGACAGGGTTCACCCCTCCACTTT
CSAFPGQGSPLHF
>TRBV6-1|TRBD1|TRBJ1-5|many
TGTGCCAGTGGACAGGGTCATGTCAATCAGCCCCAGCATTTT
CASGQGHVNQPQHF
>TRBV20-1|TRBD2|TRBJ2-3|many
TGCAGTGCTAGCAAGCCCGGGACTAGCGGAACAGATACGCAGTATTTT
CSASKPGTSGTDTQYF
>TRBV5-1|NA|TRBJ2-7|many
TGCGCCAGCTCCCTAGCGAACACCTACGAGCAGTACTTC
CASSLANTYEQYF
>TRBV28|NA|TRBJ2-1|many
TGTGCCAGCAGTTTATCTAATTACAATGAGCAGTTCTTC
CASSLSNYNEQFF
>TRBV12-3/TRBV12-4|NA|TRBJ1-6|many
TGTGCCAGTCAGGGCCCCTATAATTCACCCCTCCACTTT
CASQGPYNSPLHF
>TRBV10-2|TRBD2|TRBJ2-3|many
TGCGCCAGCAGTGAGATACTAGCGGGCCTCACAGATACGCAGTATTTT
CASSEILAGLTDTQYF
>TRBV30|TRBD2|TRBJ2-5|many
TGTGCCTGGAGAGGGCAGCGGGAGGGCCAGTTGACCCAGTACTTC
CAWRGQREGQLTQYF
>TRBV20-1|NA|TRBJ2-5|many
TGCAGTGCTGAGCCACCCCTAGCTTGGGAGACCCAGTACTTC
CSAEPPLAWETQYF
>TRBV9|TRBD2|TRBJ2-4|many
TGTGCCAGCAGCGTAACTAGCGGGATCCAAAACATTCAGTACTTC
CASSVTSGIQNIQYF
>TRBV14|NA|TRBJ2-7|many
TGTGCCAGCAGCCAAGACTGGCCCTCCTACGAGCAGTACTTC
CASSQDWPSYEQYF